The rows below give T cell receptor beta chains drawn from one sample of a study of control samples from healthy donors and cancer patients. Produced via immunoSEQ multiplex PCR; TCRdb's table is partial and in-frame only. This table holds tens of thousands of clones, about 88% found once. The material sequenced was blood. The receptors were gathered from a woman between 65 and 79 years old in good health. Both conserved end residues are trimmed from each CDR3.

v_gene,j_gene,CDR3aa
TRBV4-3,TRBJ2-1,ASSQDRAGVGNEQF
TRBV29-1,TRBJ2-7,SVESYSYEQY
TRBV7-9,TRBJ1-2,ASSLGFIQGP
TRBV19,TRBJ1-5,ASSPPLSPQH
TRBV6-1,TRBJ2-7,ASSETGNQY
TRBV14,TRBJ1-5,ASSHGQGPKPQH
TRBV9,TRBJ1-2,ASSVEGAGGGHGYT
TRBV19,TRBJ1-5,ASSGRQDRNNQPQH
TRBV6-5,TRBJ1-1,ASSRGQQNTEAF
TRBV12-3/TRBV12-4,TRBJ1-6,ATRRRGESPLH
TRBV12-3/TRBV12-4,TRBJ1-1,ASSQGANTEAF
TRBV30,TRBJ1-2,AWSVGGGGGYT
TRBV5-1,TRBJ2-2,ASSQDPTGELF
TRBV20-1,TRBJ1-4,SAGRTGKLF
TRBV30,TRBJ1-2,AWRFPGVNYGYT
TRBV2,TRBJ2-1,ASRREANRNEQF
TRBV10-1,TRBJ1-1,ASSPGPRGNTEAF